A selection of T cell receptor beta chains follows, all from one sample in a study of shared clonotypes between healthy human individuals. Only in-frame clones appear in the TCRdb table, and some are missing; sequencing was by immunoSEQ multiplex PCR. Among approximately 470,000 clones listed, 70% to 85% were seen once. Input material: PBMCs. The receptors were sampled from a middle-aged woman in good health. Some clones in this sample may be carry-over from other donors' samples. The CDR3 runs from the conserved cysteine through the conserved F or W. Clone size appears in some rows only: once, few, many, or a class for an expanded clone.

clone_size | j_call | v_call | cdr3_aa
- | TRBJ2-3 | TRBV5-4 | CASSAGTSGRGDTQYF
- | TRBJ2-3 | TRBV4-2 | CASTSERITDTQYF
- | TRBJ2-1 | TRBV30 | CAWNSGTSYNEQFF
- | TRBJ2-3 | TRBV5-4 | CASSHLAGGLTDTQYF
- | TRBJ2-5 | TRBV2 | CASSAQKQETQYF
- | TRBJ2-3 | TRBV6-4 | CASSDGREASDTQYF
- | TRBJ2-1 | TRBV5-4 | CASSLPGGELNEQFF
- | TRBJ2-3 | TRBV28 | CASSSLADTQYF
- | TRBJ2-1 | TRBV28 | CASSSGTSGRAGYEQFF
- | TRBJ2-3 | TRBV5-8 | CASSRSIPRGADTQYF
- | TRBJ2-5 | TRBV7-6 | CASSPVAGGGYQETQYF
once | TRBJ1-2 | TRBV6-5 | CASRPRESGYTF
- | - | TRBV9 | CASSVRDSKTYEQYF
- | TRBJ2-2 | TRBV28 | CASSPVLAGELFF
- | TRBJ2-7 | TRBV4-2 | CASSFATGAHSYEQYF
- | TRBJ1-5 | TRBV6-5 | CASTAGLGGQPQHF
- | TRBJ1-6 | TRBV6-1 | CASSAGTADAYNSPLHF